This T cell receptor (beta chain) derives from a study of CD4 T cells in relation to SARS-CoV-2 and coronaviruses. Unexposed donor CD4+ T cells date from about 2011-2018, before the COVID-19 pandemic. Isolation of CD4+ T cells took place after roughly nine days in culture. This clone was observed a single time. The target antigen is unknown. This CDR3 is built from 13 residues. The germline V gene has CDR1 LNHDA and CDR2 SQIVND (reference sequence). V lost 5 bases and J 5 bases, leaving 12 bases between the germline ends. Profiling relied on immunoSEQ multiplex PCR, and the TCRdb table lists in-frame clones only, not all of them. The table shows about 11,000 clones, with 70% to 80% occurring only once.

Sequences were obtained from CD4+ T cells from PBMCs, cultured in vitro. The gene calls are TRBV19 and TRBJ2-5, with D tentatively TRBD2 (7 bases). The receptor was isolated from a human donor in good health. The CDR3 loop reads CASSEGGRETQYF. The CDR3 DNA reads TGTGCCAGTAGTGAGGGGGGGAGGGAGACCCAGTACTTC.